These 15 T cell receptor beta chains came from one sample sequenced in a study of OX40 agonist ivuxolimab in advanced cancers. The data were produced by immunoSEQ multiplex PCR, yet TCRdb's version contains in-frame clones alone and is incomplete. The sample holds some 66,000 clones; over 80% are singletons and the top ten take over 2%. The material was CD4+ or CD8+ T cells sorted from blood, obtained in a trial of the OX40 agonist ivuxolimab. The receptors come from an adult with an advanced solid tumor such as melanoma, head and neck, liver or kidney cancer.

The J gene is TRBJ2-1, the V gene TRBV28, with D maybe TRBD2 (6 bases). The V end was cut by 6 bases, the J end by 4 bases, with 16 bases between. This CDR3 is 15 amino acids long. Germline V lookup: CDR1 MDHEN, CDR2 SYDVKM. CDR3 amino acids: CASSRPGETYNEQFF. Here the CDR3 DNA reads TGTGCCAGCAGCCGCCCGGGGGAGACTTACAATGAGCAGTTCTTC.

This rearrangement joins TRBV5-5 to TRBJ2-3; no reliable D call. V lost 4 bases and J 2 bases, leaving 8 bases between the germline ends. The germline V gene has CDR1 SGHKS and CDR2 YYEKEE (reference sequence). The length of the CDR3 is 13 residues. CDR3 in amino acids: CASSPTYTDTQYF. Here the CDR3 DNA reads TGTGCCAGCAGCCCCACCTACACAGATACGCAGTATTTT.

The gene calls are TRBV9 and TRBJ2-1; 13 bases match TRBD2. Trimming took 3 bases from V and 6 from J; bases not matched to a gene: 12. This CDR3 has 18 amino acids. Germline V gene lookup returns CDR1 SGDLS and CDR2 YYNGEE. The DNA of the CDR3 is TGTGCCAGCAGCGCGCGGGGAGGGACTAGCGGGACCGGCAATGAGCAGTTCTTC. It is translated as CASSARGGTSGTGNEQFF.

The rearrangement joins TRBV5-4 to TRBJ2-1, with TRBD2 identical over 8 bases. V lost 3 bases to trimming and J lost 9 bases; unmatched junction nucleotides: 8. CDR3 length: 14 residues. The germline V gene encodes CDR1 SGHNT and CDR2 YYREEE (reference sequence). As DNA, the CDR3 is TGTGCCAGCAGCTATGGACTAGCAGACCTTGAGCAGTTCTTC. Translated: CASSYGLADLEQFF.

The rearrangement uses TRBV2 and TRBJ2-1; the D gene is possibly TRBD2 (5 bases). Germline V gene lookup returns CDR1 SNHLY and CDR2 FYNNEI. The CDR3 sequence is 13 residues long. The chain's CDR3 is CTRGGSRGNEQFF. CDR3 sequence (DNA): TGTACCCGCGGTGGGAGCCGGGGCAATGAGCAGTTCTTC.

This clone was counted a few times. The chain links TRBV10-3 to TRBJ2-3, with 9 positions matching TRBD2. The CDR3 runs 14 residues. The V gene's germline CDR1 is ENHRY and CDR2 SYGVKD. Trimming cost V 6 bases and J 4 bases; bases outside gene matches: 5. The CDR3 sequence is CAISGTSRSDTQYF. DNA for the CDR3: TGTGCCATCAGCGGGACTAGCAGATCAGATACGCAGTATTTT.

This clone was counted a few times. The V call is TRBV12-5, the J call TRBJ1-2; perhaps TRBD1 as D (5 bases). Germline V lookup: CDR1 LGHNT, CDR2 FRNRAP. This CDR3 comprises 13 residues. Trimming cost V 4 bases and J 4 bases, with 10 bases left between them. CDR3 region: CASGSQGFYGYTF. The CDR3 DNA reads TGTGCTAGTGGTTCCCAGGGCTTCTATGGCTACACCTTC.

V gene TRBV18 combines with J gene TRBJ1-6, with 10 bases lining up with TRBD1. There are 15 residues in the CDR3. CDR1 is KGHSH and CDR2 is LQKENI in the germline V gene. The J segment lost 7 bases and the V segment lost 5 bases, leaving 5 bases of the junction unmatched. The CDR3 bases are TGTGCCAGCTCAGGGGACAGGGGTCTCAATTCACCCCTCCACTTT. Its translation: CASSGDRGLNSPLHF.

This clone was counted once. The CDR3 nucleotides are TGTGCCAGCAGCTCGGACAGGGGAGTTGAGTACTTC. Its translation: CASSSDRGVEYF. This sequence joins TRBV7-2 and TRBJ2-7, with 9 bases lining up with TRBD1. The CDR3 has 12 residues. Germline V gene sequence: CDR1 SGHTA, CDR2 FQGNSA. V lost 4 bases and J lost 11; bases outside the gene matches: 6. The full variable domain, its missing parts supplied by reference TRBV7-2 and TRBJ2-7, is GAGVSQSPSNKVTEKGKDVELRCDPISGHTALYWYRQSLGQGLEFLIYFQGNSAPDKSGLPSDRFSAERTGGSVSTLTIQRTQQEDSAVYLCASSSDRGVEYFGPGTRLTVT.

The table lists this clone with a few counts. V usage is TRBV7-6 and J usage is TRBJ1-2; possibly TRBD1 for D (6 bases). V lost 1 base and J 2 bases, leaving 14 bases between the germline ends. CDR1 is SGHVS, CDR2 FNYEAQ, per germline. This CDR3 has 16 residues. The CDR3 DNA sequence: TGTGCCAGCAGCTTAGGACCAGGAGGGGGGAACTATGGCTACACCTTC. It encodes CASSLGPGGGNYGYTF. The whole variable domain, remainder taken from reference TRBV7-6 and TRBJ1-2, is GAGVSQSPRYKVTKRGQDVALRCDPISGHVSLYWYRQALGQGPEFLTYFNYEAQQDKSGLPNDRFSAERPEGSISTLTIQRTEQRDSAMYRCASSLGPGGGNYGYTFGSGTRLTVV.

This chain joins TRBV7-2 and TRBJ2-7; no reliable D call. The CDR3 is 14 amino acids. The V and J ends lost 0 bases and 3 bases respectively, with 9 bases between them. Germline V gene sequence: CDR1 SGHTA, CDR2 FQGNSA. CDR3 sequence reads: CASSLARSSYEQYF. As DNA, the CDR3 is TGTGCCAGCAGCTTAGCTAGGTCTAGCTACGAGCAGTACTTC.

The chain links TRBV27 to TRBJ2-7; D remains unclear. The CDR3 consists of 14 residues. V was clipped by 3 bases and J by 0 bases, with 9 bases between them. From germline, CDR1 is MNHEY and CDR2 SMNVEV (reference sequence). CDR3 sequence: CASSFSLGSYEQYF. CDR3 DNA: TGTGCCAGCAGTTTTAGCCTGGGCTCCTACGAGCAGTACTTC.

The chain carries TRBV19 and TRBJ2-2, with 8 bases aligning to TRBD1. The CDR3 runs to 13 residues. The V gene's germline CDR1 is LNHDA and CDR2 SQIVND (reference sequence). J was trimmed by 5 bases and V by 4 bases; bases with no gene match: 0. CDR3 in DNA: TGTGCCAGTAGTAGACAGGGGACCGGGGAGCTGTTTTTT. This translates into CASSRQGTGELFF.

The table lists this clone with a count of one. The chain combines TRBV28 with TRBJ2-5; 9 nucleotides agree with TRBD2. V dropped 3 bases and J dropped 13; count of bases not matched to a gene: 12. This CDR3 has 14 amino acids. In germline, CDR1 is MDHEN, CDR2 SYDVKM. CDR3 sequence: CASSFPGLAPGRYF. The CDR3 coding sequence is TGTGCCAGCAGTTTTCCCGGACTAGCGCCCGGGCGGTACTTC.

The chain uses TRBV4-2 and TRBJ2-2; 11 bases line up with TRBD2. This CDR3 spans 16 amino acids. Germline V gene data show CDR1 as LGHNA and CDR2 as YNFKEQ. The junction had 0 bases not matched to a gene; V was cut back by 3 bases and J by 0 bases. The CDR3 bases are TGTGCCAGCAGCCAGGGACTAGCGGCGAACACCGGGGAGCTGTTTTTT. Translation gives CASSQGLAANTGELFF.